The source of this TCR beta chain is a study of T cells in Graves' hyperthyroidism and ophthalmopathy (dated by TCRdb to about 2019). Study-level background: Peripheral blood samples were taken at the time of initial diagnosis, prior to any treatment. Following sampling, methimazole starting at 30 mg daily was given to hyperthyroidism patients, and high-dose intravenous methylprednisolone was given to ophthalmopathy patients. The paper reports TCR Vbeta CDR3 sequencing of roughly 140 peripheral blood samples: 40 or so ophthalmopathy, 75 to 80 hyperthyroidism and some 17 progressor patients. TCR V-J signatures able to tell the groups apart were searched for in a discovery cohort of 90 to 100 patients, of whom fewer than 45 had Graves' ophthalmopathy and 55 to 65 had stable Graves' hyperthyroidism. An independent validation cohort of about 20 hyperthyroidism patients and more than 15 patients who later progressed to ophthalmopathy tested prospective prediction of ophthalmopathy. The study also compared thyroid tissue and blood T-cell repertoires from over 5 Graves' hyperthyroidism patients. The roughly 100 discovery patients were randomly divided into training and test sets at a 7:3 ratio.

Broader findings and caveats from the paper: Sample size was not statistically predetermined, and investigators were not blinded to group allocation. A 13 V-J signature model separated ophthalmopathy from stable hyperthyroidism, with around 91% sensitivity and approximately 81% specificity in cross-validation and 80%/75% in testing. Blood samples also contained most of the expanded thyroid clonotypes (frequency above 0.001), which suggests that blood repertoires may reflect thyroid immune responses. In validation, the model predicted progression to ophthalmopathy a median of approximately 6.6 months before onset, with about 64% sensitivity and around 76% specificity.

Turning to this clonotype: No cognate antigen has been identified for it. Within one base of it there is no much larger clone, and no base qualities were kept.

Ophthalmopathy patients had moderately to severely active disease, Clinical Activity Score of at least 3, NOSPECS grade of at least 4, and duration under 3 months. Any patient with an uncontrolled infection, another autoimmune disease, pregnancy or lactation was excluded. Diagnoses relied on clinical symptoms, serum thyroxine and TRAb, thyroid ultrasound and orbital computed tomography. PBMCs were separated from roughly 10 ml of fresh peripheral blood using Ficoll-Paque density gradient centrifugation. Trizol reagent was used to extract total RNA, and RNA quality was then checked on an Agilent 2100 Bioanalyzer. The CDR1 and CDR2 encoded by the germline V gene are SGHTA and FQGTGA. The CDR3 sequence holds 15 residues, the cysteine and phenylalanine included. Only the CDR3 DNA is retained, 45 bases long and in frame from the first base. V is shortened by 4 bases, J by 2 bases, and the region joining them spans 13 bases.

TCR beta CDR3 regions were amplified from RNA transcripts. A first-round RT-PCR of the TCR CDR3 used the HTBI primer set with the Qiagen OneStep RT-PCR kit. A second multiplex PCR round built the libraries, followed by size selection and purification. Libraries were sequenced paired-end with 100 bp reads on an Illumina HiSeq2000. The study's own analysis went as follows. SOAPnuke was used to process the raw data, throwing out any read that contained adapters or uncalled bases, had a mean Phred below 15, or lacked an exact constant-primer or identifier match. High-quality paired reads were merged using COPE v1.2.5, and each unique nucleotide sequence was defined as a clonotype. MiTCR v1.1 was used to align clonotypes to the IMGT TRBV, TRBD and TRBJ reference segments. The analysis included only V-J combinations with a frequency above 0.0001, which together covered approximately 99% of the repertoires. A TCS score was defined as the ratio of F50 (clonal expansion) to E x V (chaos), with BLOSUM62-based TCRdist applied between CDR3 peptides within each V-J. Welch's t-statistics and random forest reduced roughly 540 V-J features to about 13, which were used in a naive Bayes classifier (R e1071). Through fastp at Q25 and MiXCR, TCRdb rebuilt clones from the public reads, retaining in-frame beta chains. Records with the same CDR3 protein are collapsed into one entry carrying the most frequent genes and DNA. The V and J calls come from TCRdb's annotation, not from the publication. The sample table shows approximately 600,000 distinct CDR3 sequences, and more than 20% are seen once. In total, the top ten clones hold around a third of the sample.

Sequencing was performed on blood. This clonotype was obtained from a man younger than 45 with Graves' ophthalmopathy. The receptor chain draws on TRBV7-3 and TRBJ2-3; tentative D gene TRBD1, with 5 bases matching. The CDR3 region: CASSSRGQHTDTQYF. The DNA sequence reads TGTGCCAGCAGCTCAAGGGGCCAACACACAGATACGCAGTATTTT.